The rows below give T cell receptor beta chains drawn from one sample of a study of T-cell reconstitution after alpha-beta-depleted transplantation in children. A single record per CDR3 protein comes from TCRdb applying MiXCR to the PCR reads. There are 500,000 to 750,000 distinct CDR3 sequences in the sample; about an eighth occur only once, and 2.2% lies in the top ten. The sequencing used PBMCs, mostly from graft donor cells, collected 360 days after TCRalphabeta/CD19-depleted stem cell transplant. The receptors stem from a male patient aged 10 to 17 who had a stem cell transplant for acute myeloid leukemia, so the T cells may come from the graft donor. Both conserved end residues are part of each CDR3. D genes are given only for firm matches. Part of the rows lack a size; the others show once, few, many or a class for expanded clones.

clone size	CDR3 length	J gene	V gene	D gene	CDR3 DNA	CDR3 protein
many	12	TRBJ2-2	TRBV5-1	NA	TGCGCCAGCAGCGGAGGGGCCGGGGAGCTGTTTTTT	CASSGGAGELFF
NA	14	TRBJ2-7	TRBV28	NA	TGTGCCAGCAGTTTACCACTCTCGGCTGACGAGCAGTACTTC	CASSLPLSADEQYF
few	17	TRBJ2-1	TRBV20-1	TRBD2	TGCAGTGCTAGAGCCCCATGGACTAGCGGAACCTACAATGAGCAGTTCTTC	CSARAPWTSGTYNEQFF
many	13	TRBJ2-7	TRBV11-2	NA	TGTGCCAGCAGACGAATCGGCTTGGGGCGGCAGTACTTC	CASRRIGLGRQYF
NA	13	TRBJ2-7	TRBV20-1	NA	TGCAGTGCTAGAGTATTAAGTAAAGGGGAGCAGTACTTC	CSARVLSKGEQYF
NA	14	TRBJ1-6	TRBV7-3	TRBD1	TGTGCCAGCAGCTCGGGACAGACCAATTCACCCCTCCACTTT	CASSSGQTNSPLHF
NA	17	TRBJ2-7	TRBV18	NA	TGTGCCAGCTCACCACGAGCTGACCTGATGGATATCGGAGAGCAGTACTTC	CASSPRADLMDIGEQYF
many	11	TRBJ2-7	TRBV29-1	NA	TGCAGCGGCAGGAGCCTGGGCGAGCAGTACTTC	CSGRSLGEQYF
NA	13	TRBJ2-3	TRBV12-3/TRBV12-4	NA	TGTGCCTCCACACTATGGGGCACAGATACGCAGTATTTT	CASTLWGTDTQYF
many	18	TRBJ2-7	TRBV12-3/TRBV12-4	NA	TGTGCCAGCAGTTTAGCGTTGGGGGGACTGACTCCCGCCTACGAGCAGTACTTC	CASSLALGGLTPAYEQYF
NA	16	TRBJ1-5	TRBV28	NA	TGTGCCAGCAGCCTACAATTAGGAAGGAGCAATCAGCCCCAGCATTTT	CASSLQLGRSNQPQHF
few	17	TRBJ2-1	TRBV20-1	TRBD2	TGCAGTGCTGGGACGCCAGCGGGAGTCAAAGGGAACAATGAGCAGTTCTTC	CSAGTPAGVKGNNEQFF
few	15	TRBJ2-7	TRBV7-2	NA	TGTGCCAGCAGCTTAGAGATGGGGTTGGCCTACGAGCAGTACTTC	CASSLEMGLAYEQYF